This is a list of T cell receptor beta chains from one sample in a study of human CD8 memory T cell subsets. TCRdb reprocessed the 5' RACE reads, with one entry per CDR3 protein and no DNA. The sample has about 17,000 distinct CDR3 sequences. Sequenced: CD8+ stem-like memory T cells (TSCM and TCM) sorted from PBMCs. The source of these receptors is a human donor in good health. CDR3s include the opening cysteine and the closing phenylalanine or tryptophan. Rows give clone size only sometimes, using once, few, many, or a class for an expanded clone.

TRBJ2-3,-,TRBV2,CASSDESGHTQYF
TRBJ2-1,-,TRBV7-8,CASSSLWLGGGYNEQFF
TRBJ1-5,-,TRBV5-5,CASSLTGSQPQHF
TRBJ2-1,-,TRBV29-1,CSVEYAGSRQGLYNEQFF
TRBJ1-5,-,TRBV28,CASSRDREGNQPQHF
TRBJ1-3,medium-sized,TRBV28,CASSPAENLGNTIYF
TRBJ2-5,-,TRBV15,CATSRDLGTQYF
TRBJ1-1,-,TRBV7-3,CASSSPGQGAFF
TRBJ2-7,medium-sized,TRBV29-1,CSVETPGQGEPYEQYF
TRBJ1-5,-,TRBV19,CASRVHWSNQPQHF
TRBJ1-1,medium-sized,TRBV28,CASIRDREVTEAFF
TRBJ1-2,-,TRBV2,CASSEVGQDSYGYTF
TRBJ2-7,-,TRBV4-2,CASSQEWQGSAYEQYF
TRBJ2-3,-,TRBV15,CATSARDFTTEDTQYF
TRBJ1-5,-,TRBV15,CAASGDNQPQHF
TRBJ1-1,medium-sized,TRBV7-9,CASSLLRGEGGTEAFF
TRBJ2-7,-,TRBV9,CASSVGTMGGKEDEQYF
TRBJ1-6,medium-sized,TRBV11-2,CASSWLAGFGDSPLHF
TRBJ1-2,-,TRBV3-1,CASSLPTANYGYTF
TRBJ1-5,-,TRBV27,CASSQGQNSNQPQHF
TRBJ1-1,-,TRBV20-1,CSARAVTGGTEAFF
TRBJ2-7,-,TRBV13,CASSLLGQSYEQYF
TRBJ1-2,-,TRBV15,CATSSNERGYTF
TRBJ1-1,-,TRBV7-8,CASSPWDSNTEAFF
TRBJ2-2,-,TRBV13,CASSLGRNTGELFF
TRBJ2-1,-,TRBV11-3,CASSRRGGNEQFF
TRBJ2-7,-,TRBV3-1,CASSQRGASYEQYF
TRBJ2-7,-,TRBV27,CASSLGSGGYYEQYF
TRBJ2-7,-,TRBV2,CASSDVYEQYF
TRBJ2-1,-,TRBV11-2,CASTLNKGGGSSYNEQFF
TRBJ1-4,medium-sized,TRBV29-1,CSVEIRDRGGWKLFF
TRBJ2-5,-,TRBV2,CASSEIGPSQETQYF
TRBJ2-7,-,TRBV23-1,CASSHHRPYEQYF
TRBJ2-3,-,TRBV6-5,CASSPDDSADTQYF
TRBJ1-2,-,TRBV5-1,CASSLGPYTNYGYTF
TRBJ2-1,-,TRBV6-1,CASSDWTGRNNEQFF
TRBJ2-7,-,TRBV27,CASSLSQRDYPYEQYF
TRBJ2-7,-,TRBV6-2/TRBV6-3,CASTLTSGGSGEQYF
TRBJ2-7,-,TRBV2,CASDRGRDRHSGSYEQYF
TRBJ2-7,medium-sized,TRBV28,CASQMTGSAYEQYF
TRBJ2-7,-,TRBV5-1,CASSLRGSGLEQYF